These T cell receptor beta chains were read from a single sample in a study of beta chain features in type 1 diabetes. Clones were sequenced by immunoSEQ multiplex PCR, and TCRdb holds only the in-frame ones, with some missing. The sample contains roughly 150,000 clones, approximately 10% of which appear only once. The specimen sequenced was central memory CD4+ T cells from blood. The receptor set was obtained from a man aged 25-45 years with type 1 diabetes. Each CDR3 is given with its conserved first and last residue. Each record gives: J gene, V gene, CDR3 protein.

TRBJ1-2 | TRBV15 | CATSRDKGTGGIYGYTF
TRBJ2-3 | TRBV7-2 | CASSLMGLAGGSADTQYF
TRBJ1-1 | TRBV19 | CASSQGGLGTEAFF
TRBJ2-2 | TRBV5-1 | CASRQGAGGELFF
TRBJ2-1 | TRBV28 | CASTPRAGVGVDEQFF
TRBJ2-1 | TRBV6-6 | CASSLETYNEQFF
TRBJ1-5 | TRBV7-9 | CASSNSGTGRGQPQHF
TRBJ2-1 | TRBV9 | CASSVAAGVSYNEQFF
TRBJ2-1 | TRBV27 | CASSLQRSYNEQFF
TRBJ2-2 | TRBV14 | CASSQDQAGHTGELFF
TRBJ2-7 | TRBV11-2 | CASSAGTGVYEQYF
TRBJ2-3 | TRBV7-3 | CASSLPGTDTQYF
TRBJ2-1 | TRBV9 | CASSVGKPGLATLDEQFF
TRBJ1-5 | TRBV7-2 | CASSSDRGQPQHF
TRBJ2-3 | TRBV11-3 | CASSFLASGVGVSTDTQYF
TRBJ1-1 | TRBV29-1 | CSVDATGMNTEAFF
- | TRBV4-2 | CASSGQNSYEQYF
TRBJ2-1 | TRBV7-3 | CASSPRRDYNEQFF
TRBJ2-1 | TRBV7-8 | CASSLWRSYSYNEQFF
TRBJ1-5 | TRBV28 | CASSSRTGPNQPQHF
TRBJ1-1 | TRBV30 | CAWGSIGEAFF
TRBJ2-1 | TRBV5-1 | CASSLVREPYNEQFF
TRBJ1-1 | TRBV27 | CASSLSGGKVEAFF
TRBJ2-4 | TRBV9 | CASSVDVGDIQYF
TRBJ1-1 | TRBV25-1 | CASSHSGNTEAFF
TRBJ2-2 | TRBV14 | CASSPSVGGAGELFF
TRBJ2-1 | TRBV30 | CAWGEQETNSYNEQFF
TRBJ1-1 | TRBV7-9 | CASSLEMRAEAFF
TRBJ1-1 | TRBV7-2 | CASSQFGGTADTEAFF
TRBJ2-5 | TRBV5-1 | CASQREKETQYF
TRBJ2-7 | TRBV18 | CASSPRLEGSYEQYF
TRBJ2-1 | TRBV11-2 | CASSLMIVAGLHNEQFF
TRBJ1-1 | TRBV4-1 | CASSRAGTGYSEAFF
TRBJ2-5 | TRBV7-9 | CASSGTSQETQYF
TRBJ2-3 | TRBV18 | CASSPRTGSGTDTQYF
TRBJ2-5 | TRBV2 | CASSFGETQYF
TRBJ1-6 | TRBV18 | CASSPAPPGTASPLHF
TRBJ2-1 | TRBV19 | CASSPSSAYNEQFF
TRBJ1-1 | TRBV7-9 | CASSTQGNTEAFF
TRBJ2-5 | TRBV14 | CASSQLWAGEERVTQYF
TRBJ2-7 | TRBV5-1 | CASRPLAGGYEQYF
TRBJ2-2 | TRBV11-1 | CASSSRDRVTGELFF
TRBJ2-3 | TRBV29-1 | CSVLAPASGISTDTQYF
TRBJ2-7 | TRBV14 | CASSQDYALGRRREQYF
TRBJ2-1 | TRBV19 | CASSLLAGDSSYNEQFF
TRBJ2-1 | TRBV9 | CASSLQTRGYEQFF
TRBJ2-3 | TRBV19 | CASSSLWGQGTDTQYF
TRBJ2-1 | TRBV9 | CASSGGLHSEQFF
TRBJ2-5 | TRBV28 | CASSLTGGEETQYF
TRBJ2-3 | TRBV9 | CASSERPLGGKADTQYF
TRBJ2-7 | TRBV7-9 | CASSSAYEQYF
TRBJ2-7 | TRBV6-6 | CASSFSGQAPREQYF
TRBJ2-5 | TRBV28 | CASSLSAVETQYF
TRBJ1-5 | TRBV7-2 | CASSPTGGWEPQHF
TRBJ2-1 | TRBV7-3 | CASSLTSLAGSNEQFF
TRBJ2-7 | TRBV7-2 | CASSLGTGGLNEQYF
TRBJ2-1 | TRBV5-4 | CASSGGTGGNNEQFF